The 30 T cell receptor beta chains below all came from one sample that was sequenced in a study of control samples from healthy donors and cancer patients. TCRdb's table, derived via immunoSEQ multiplex PCR, lists solely in-frame clones and lacks some. This sample has 170,000 or so clones, with about nine tenths found just once. The source material was blood. The source of these receptors is a woman in her thirties or forties in good health.

V gene TRBV11-2 combines with J gene TRBJ1-6; D not resolved. Germline V gene data show CDR1 as SGHAT and CDR2 as FQNNGV. Deletions cut 3 bases from V and 7 bases from J, with 10 bases between. The length of the CDR3 is 14 residues. As DNA, the CDR3 is TGTGCCAGCAGCTTGCCCCAGGCCAATTCACCCCTCCACTTT. Translation: CASSLPQANSPLHF.

The rearrangement joins TRBV6-5 to TRBJ2-7, with D tentatively TRBD1 (6 bases). From germline, CDR1 is MNHEY and CDR2 SVGAGI. This CDR3 has 11 amino acids. Trimming pared 11 bases from V and 6 bases from J, leaving 14 bases between. CDR3 DNA sequence: TGTGCCGGGGGCAATGGGCTCGAGCAGTACTTC. Encoded protein: CAGGNGLEQYF.

The rearrangement links TRBV19 to TRBJ1-4; TRBD1 matches at 7 bases. Germline V gene data show CDR1 as LNHDA and CDR2 as SQIVND (reference sequence). This CDR3 comprises 15 residues. V dropped 8 bases and J dropped 4; count of bases not matched to a gene: 10. CDR3 protein: CASSLRQGDNEKLFF. In DNA form, the CDR3 reads TGTGCCAGTTCCTTAAGACAGGGTGATAATGAAAAACTGTTTTTT.

The J gene is TRBJ1-6, the V gene TRBV5-1; no firm D call. The CDR3 extends over 15 amino acids. Trimming removed 3 bases at V and 9 bases at J, with 16 bases between. Germline lookup yields CDR1 SGHRS and CDR2 YFSETQ. DNA of the CDR3: TGCGCCAGCAGCTCCTCCGGGATGGAAGGTTCACCCCTCCACTTT. This gives the protein CASSSSGMEGSPLHF.

The chain combines TRBV5-4 with TRBJ2-5; the match to TRBD2 covers 7 bases. The trim removed 3 bases at V and 1 base at J, leaving 3 bases unmatched. CDR1 is SGHNT and CDR2 is YYREEE in the germline V gene (reference sequence). The CDR3 is made up of 14 amino acids. CDR3 nucleotides: TGTGCCAGCAGCTATGGGGGGGTCCAAGAGACCCAGTACTTC. Its translation: CASSYGGVQETQYF.

The genes are TRBV5-1 and TRBJ1-2, with D unclear. The germline V gene encodes CDR1 SGHRS and CDR2 YFSETQ. This CDR3 spans 13 amino acids. Trimming stripped 4 bases from V and 8 bases from J, with 15 bases between. CDR3 nucleotides: TGCGCCAGCAGCCGGCCTGACCAGTTGGGCTACACCTTC. As protein: CASSRPDQLGYTF.

This chain joins TRBV6-2 or TRBV6-3 and TRBJ2-2; D may be TRBD1 (5 bases). With 2 bases removed from V and 8 bases from J, the gap between germline ends came to 6 bases. The CDR3 runs 12 residues. Germline values: CDR1 MNHEY, CDR2 SVGEGT. This chain's CDR3 is CASSYRQGELFF. The DNA of the CDR3 is TGTGCCAGCAGTTACCGACAGGGGGAGCTGTTTTTT.

The J gene is TRBJ2-3, the V gene TRBV7-2, with a tentative D call TRBD1 (6 bases). The CDR3 covers 13 residues. V lost 8 bases, J lost 6 bases, and 15 bases lay in between. Germline V gives CDR1 SGHTA, CDR2 FQGNSA. Here the CDR3 reads CASGGLGGDTQYF. The DNA of the CDR3 is TGTGCCAGCGGGGGCTTAGGCGGGGATACGCAGTATTTT.

The CDR3 here is CASSSRTSGGEQFF. CDR3 DNA sequence: TGTGCCAGCAGCTCACGGACTAGCGGGGGAGAGCAGTTCTTC. V gene TRBV7-2 combines with J gene TRBJ2-1; the match to TRBD2 covers 13 bases. CDR1 SGHTA and CDR2 FQGNSA come from the germline V gene. This CDR3 has 14 amino acids. J was trimmed by 10 bases and V by 4 bases; bases with no gene match: 4.

The chain uses TRBV19 and TRBJ1-2, with TRBD1 matching over 7 bases. Looked up from germline, CDR1 is LNHDA and CDR2 is SQIVND (reference sequence). V gave up 3 bases and J gave up 7 bases; unmatched junction bases: 11. The CDR3 totals 15 residues. CDR3 protein: CASSIRFTGDPGYTF. CDR3 nucleotides: TGTGCCAGTAGTATCCGGTTTACAGGGGATCCTGGCTACACCTTC.

The chain employs TRBV20-1 and TRBJ2-1; the D is unclear. Trimming removed 5 bases at V and 3 bases at J, with 2 bases between. The CDR3 contains 10 residues. CDR1 DFQATT and CDR2 SNEGSKA come from the germline V gene (reference sequence). The CDR3 bases are TGCAGTGCTTTCTACAATGAGCAGTTCTTC. Amino acid sequence: CSAFYNEQFF.

This sequence joins TRBV5-1 and TRBJ2-5; 7 bases agree with TRBD2. The CDR3 loop spans 13 amino acids. Germline V gene sequence: CDR1 SGHRS, CDR2 YFSETQ. The V and J ends lost 2 bases and 3 bases, in that order; junction bases with no gene match: 1. CDR3 nucleotide sequence: TGCGCCAGCAGCTTAGCGGGGAAAGAGACCCAGTACTTC. It codes for CASSLAGKETQYF.

The rearrangement uses TRBV2 and TRBJ1-1; D not certain. Germline V gene sequence: CDR1 SNHLY, CDR2 FYNNEI. This CDR3 is built from 13 residues. V was pared by 2 bases and J by 1 base, with 5 bases between. The CDR3: CASSERENTEAFF. CDR3 bases: TGTGCCAGCAGTGAAAGGGAGAACACTGAAGCTTTCTTT.

J is TRBJ1-1 and V is TRBV7-9; the D is unclear. The germline V and J ends were trimmed by 4 bases and 1 base, with 13 bases remaining between them. Germline lookup yields CDR1 SEHNR and CDR2 FQNEAQ (reference sequence). The CDR3 length is 15 residues. This chain's CDR3 is CASSSYPQENTEAFF. The CDR3 coding sequence is TGTGCCAGCAGCTCCTACCCCCAGGAGAACACTGAAGCTTTCTTT.

This chain links TRBV7-9 with TRBJ2-2; perhaps TRBD2 as D (5 bases). V was clipped by 3 bases and J by 7 bases, with 6 bases between them. The CDR3 extends over 12 amino acids. The germline V gene has CDR1 SEHNR and CDR2 FQNEAQ (reference sequence). The chain's CDR3 is CASSLEVGELFF. In DNA, the CDR3 is TGTGCCAGCAGCTTGGAGGTCGGGGAGCTGTTTTTT.

This clone has more than one count but fewer than ten. The V call is TRBV6-1, the J call TRBJ2-7; D uncertain. There are 13 residues in the CDR3. The germline CDR1 and CDR2 sequences are MNHNS and SASEGT. Deletions cut 1 base from V and 2 bases from J, with 6 bases between. The CDR3 nucleotides read TGTGCCAGCAGTGAAGGGGTTGCCTACGAGCAGTACTTC. Translation: CASSEGVAYEQYF.

The chain has TRBV19 and TRBJ1-6, with 7 bases matching TRBD1. From germline, CDR1 is LNHDA and CDR2 SQIVND (reference sequence). The trim removed 6 bases at V and 7 bases at J, leaving 6 bases unmatched. This CDR3 contains 14 residues. The DNA for the CDR3 is TGTGCCAGTAGCGAGACAGGGAGGAATTCACCCCTCCACTTT. It is translated as CASSETGRNSPLHF.

The rearrangement uses TRBV6-2 or TRBV6-3 and TRBJ1-1; no firm D call. The germline gives CDR1 MNHEY, CDR2 SVGEGT. V was shortened by 5 bases and J by 6 bases, with 16 bases between the two germline ends. The CDR3 is 14 amino acids. In nucleotides, the CDR3 is TGTGCCAGCAGTAAGGCAGGCCCTGTCGCTGAAGCTTTCTTT. The encoded protein is CASSKAGPVAEAFF.

This chain links TRBV11-2 with TRBJ1-2; tentative D call: TRBD1 (5 bases). This CDR3 spans 12 amino acids. From germline, CDR1 is SGHAT and CDR2 FQNNGV. V was shortened by 2 bases and J by 8 bases, with 9 bases between the two germline ends. CDR3 amino acids: CASSLIRGGYTF. The CDR3 DNA follows: TGTGCCAGCAGCTTAATTAGGGGAGGCTACACCTTC.

The V gene is TRBV6-1, the J gene TRBJ1-2; D ambiguous. Trimming stripped 3 bases from V and 4 bases from J, with 12 bases between. This CDR3 has 14 amino acids. Germline lookup yields CDR1 MNHNS and CDR2 SASEGT. The CDR3 spells CASSEGRGSYGYTF. The DNA of the CDR3 is TGTGCCAGCAGTGAGGGCCGCGGGAGCTATGGCTACACCTTC.

The V gene is TRBV4-1, the J gene TRBJ1-4; TRBD1 matches at 9 bases. CDR1 is MGHRA and CDR2 is YSYEKL in the germline V gene. The CDR3 is 15 amino acids. Trimming at V came to 1 base and at J to 9 bases, leaving 6 bases not matched to a gene. In nucleotides, the CDR3 is TGCGCCAGCAGCCAAGCACAGGGGGCGAGTCAAAAACTGTTTTTT. This encodes CASSQAQGASQKLFF.

The genes are TRBV7-6 and TRBJ1-6; TRBD1 matches 7 bases. The CDR3 has 15 residues. The V and J ends lost 5 bases and 5 bases, in that order; junction bases with no gene match: 6. Germline CDR1 reads SGHVS; CDR2 reads FNYEAQ. As DNA, the CDR3 is TGTGCCAGCAGCACCTCGGGACAGCATAATTCACCCCTCCACTTT. This sequence encodes CASSTSGQHNSPLHF.

This chain joins TRBV4-1 and TRBJ1-2; a possible D gene is TRBD1 (6 bases). Trimming cost V 1 base and J 3 bases, with 15 bases left between them. There are 16 residues in the CDR3. Germline V gives CDR1 MGHRA, CDR2 YSYEKL. The CDR3 is CASSQGRGGGYYGYTF. The CDR3 DNA reads as TGCGCCAGCAGCCAAGGCCGAGGGGGTGGGTACTATGGCTACACCTTC.

The chain uses TRBV11-2 and TRBJ2-3; 9 bases are a match to TRBD2. CDR3 length equals 14 residues. Losses at the gene ends were 8 bases for V and 4 bases for J; bases not matched to a gene: 7. Germline V gene data show CDR1 as SGHAT and CDR2 as FQNNGV. This chain's CDR3 is CASRRGGEADTQYF. CDR3 nucleotide sequence: TGTGCCAGCCGGCGCGGGGGGGAAGCAGATACGCAGTATTTT.

The V call is TRBV2, the J call TRBJ1-1, with D possibly TRBD1 on 5 matching bases. CDR1 and CDR2 from the germline V gene are SNHLY and FYNNEI. The CDR3 runs to 17 residues. Trimming stripped 7 bases from V and 0 bases from J, with 21 bases between. CDR3 DNA sequence: TGTGCCAGCACCCAAAATGGGGCGGGATTCATGAACACTGAAGCTTTCTTT. Its translation: CASTQNGAGFMNTEAFF.

The chain couples TRBV9 to TRBJ2-1, with D hard to call. The CDR3 has 13 amino acids. Germline V gives CDR1 SGDLS, CDR2 YYNGEE. Trimming removed 4 bases from V and 0 bases from J, with 5 bases in between. CDR3 coding DNA: TGTGCCAGCAGCATAAGCTCCTACAATGAGCAGTTCTTC. As protein: CASSISSYNEQFF.

The rearrangement joins TRBV29-1 to TRBJ1-5; weak D call: TRBD1 (5 bases). The CDR3 is 15 residues long. V dropped 3 bases and J dropped 2 bases, with 14 bases sitting between them. In germline, CDR1 is SQVTM, CDR2 ANQGSEA. CDR3 residues: CSVEYSGAGNQPQHF. CDR3 in DNA: TGCAGCGTTGAGTATTCCGGGGCCGGCAATCAGCCCCAGCATTTT.

The chain employs TRBV6-9 and TRBJ1-1; 11 nucleotides align to TRBD1. Losses at the gene ends were 7 bases for V and 3 bases for J; bases not matched to a gene: 13. Germline CDR1 and CDR2: MNHGY and SVAAGI. CDR3 size: 17 residues. This CDR3 reads CASTPGQGADLDTEAFF. CDR3 DNA sequence: TGTGCCAGCACACCTGGACAGGGGGCAGATTTGGACACTGAAGCTTTCTTT.

This chain links TRBV6-6 with TRBJ1-1; D call uncertain. The V end was cut by 0 bases, the J end by 1 base, with 6 bases between. CDR3 size: 14 residues. Germline-derived CDR1 and CDR2 are MNHNY and SVGAGI (reference sequence). The CDR3 is CASSYSPGNTEAFF. The CDR3 bases are TGTGCCAGCAGTTACTCGCCGGGGAACACTGAAGCTTTCTTT.

The CDR3 coding sequence is TGTGCCAGCAGCTCCTCCGGGACAGGGCGTGAAAAACTGTTTTTT. Protein: CASSSSGTGREKLFF. This chain uses TRBV13 with TRBJ1-4; 9 bases are a match to TRBD1. The CDR3 sequence is 15 residues long. Germline assignment: CDR1 PRHDT and CDR2 FYEKMQ (reference sequence). V lost 4 bases to trimming and J lost 7 bases; unmatched junction nucleotides: 7.